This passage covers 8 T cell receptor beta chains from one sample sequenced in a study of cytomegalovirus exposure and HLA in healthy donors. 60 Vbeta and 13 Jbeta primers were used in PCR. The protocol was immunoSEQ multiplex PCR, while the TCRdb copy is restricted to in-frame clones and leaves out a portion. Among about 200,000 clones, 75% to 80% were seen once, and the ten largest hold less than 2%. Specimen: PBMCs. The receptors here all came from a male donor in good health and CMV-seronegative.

Here the CDR3 DNA reads TGTGCCAGCAGCCCCAGGGGAGGGGACAATCAGCCCCAGCATTTT. This gives the protein CASSPRGGDNQPQHF. The chain couples TRBV7-9 to TRBJ1-5; the D gene is possibly TRBD1 (6 bases). CDR3 length equals 15 residues. CDR1 and CDR2 (germline): SEHNR, FQNEAQ (reference sequence). The V and J ends lost 5 bases and 3 bases respectively, with 14 bases between them.

CDR3 loop: CASSLGGPGTDTQYF. DNA for the CDR3: TGTGCCAGCAGCTTGGGCGGGCCTGGCACAGATACGCAGTATTTT. The V and J genes are TRBV5-6 and TRBJ2-3, with D perhaps TRBD2 (5 bases). The V end was cut by 0 bases, the J end by 1 base, with 9 bases between. The CDR3 length is 15 residues. CDR1 and CDR2 from the germline V gene are SGHDT and YYEEEE.

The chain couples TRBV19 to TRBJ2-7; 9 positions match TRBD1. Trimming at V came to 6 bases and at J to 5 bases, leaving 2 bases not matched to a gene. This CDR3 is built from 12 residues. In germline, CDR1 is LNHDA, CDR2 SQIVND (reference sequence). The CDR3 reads CASRGQGDEQYF. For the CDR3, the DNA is TGTGCCAGTAGGGGACAGGGTGACGAGCAGTACTTC.

The CDR3 region is CASSLGQTGEKLFF. DNA for the CDR3: TGTGCCAGCAGCCTGGGACAGACGGGGGAAAAACTGTTTTTT. This sequence joins TRBV7-9 and TRBJ1-4; 7 nucleotides agree with TRBD1. Germline CDR1 is SEHNR and CDR2 is FQNEAQ (reference sequence). The CDR3 consists of 14 residues. Losses at the gene ends were 5 bases for V and 8 bases for J; bases not matched to a gene: 8.

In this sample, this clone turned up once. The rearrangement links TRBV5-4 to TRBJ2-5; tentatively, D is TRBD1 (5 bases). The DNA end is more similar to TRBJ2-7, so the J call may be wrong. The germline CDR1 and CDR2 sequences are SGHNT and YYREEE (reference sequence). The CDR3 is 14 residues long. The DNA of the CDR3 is TGTGCCAGCAGCGCAGGACACGCTTCCTACGAGCAGTACTTC. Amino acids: CASSAGHASYEQYF.

The CDR3 loop reads CASSVGSGVGGELFF. In DNA form, the CDR3 reads TGTGCCAGCAGCGTAGGCAGCGGTGTAGGGGGGGAGCTGTTTTTT. The V call is TRBV9, the J call TRBJ2-2; possibly TRBD2 for D (5 bases). The CDR3 loop spans 15 amino acids. V was clipped by 0 bases and J by 8 bases, with 14 bases between them. CDR1 SGDLS and CDR2 YYNGEE come from the germline V gene.

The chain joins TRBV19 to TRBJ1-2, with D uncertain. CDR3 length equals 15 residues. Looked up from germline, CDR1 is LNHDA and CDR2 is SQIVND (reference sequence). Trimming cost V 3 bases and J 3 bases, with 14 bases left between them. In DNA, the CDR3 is TGTGCCAGTAGTATCCAAACGGCGGAATACTATGGCTACACCTTC. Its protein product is CASSIQTAEYYGYTF.

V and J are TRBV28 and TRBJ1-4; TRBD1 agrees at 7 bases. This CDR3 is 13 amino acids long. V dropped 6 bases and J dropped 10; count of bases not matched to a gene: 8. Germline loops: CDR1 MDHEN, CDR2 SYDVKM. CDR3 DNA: TGTGCCAGCAGGGCGGACAGGTTTCGAAAACTGTTTTTT. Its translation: CASRADRFRKLFF.